The T cell receptor (beta chain) under discussion was sequenced for a study of monozygotic twins with inflammatory bowel disease. Findings of the study overall: Immunosuppressive treatments differing between patients may have added repertoire variability. Whether twins were concordant or discordant made no difference to repertoire similarity, possibly from limited power.

The input for each TCR library was approximately 4,000 ng of total RNA. Template-switch reactions added UMIs with a 6-nucleotide sample barcode. Using the 5' RACE reads, TCRdb records one entry per CDR3 protein without DNA. This listing includes over 150,000 distinct CDR3 sequences. The CDR3 totals 16 residues. About this clonotype: Its specificity is unknown.

This receptor was identified in a human donor with ulcerative colitis or Crohn's disease, or a healthy co-twin of an affected twin (not recorded which). The chain joins TRBV12-3 or TRBV12-4 to TRBJ1-2; TCRdb picks TRBD1, but there is no DNA to check that call. Sequencing input: blood. The CDR3 region is CASSLSGTGFAGGYTF.